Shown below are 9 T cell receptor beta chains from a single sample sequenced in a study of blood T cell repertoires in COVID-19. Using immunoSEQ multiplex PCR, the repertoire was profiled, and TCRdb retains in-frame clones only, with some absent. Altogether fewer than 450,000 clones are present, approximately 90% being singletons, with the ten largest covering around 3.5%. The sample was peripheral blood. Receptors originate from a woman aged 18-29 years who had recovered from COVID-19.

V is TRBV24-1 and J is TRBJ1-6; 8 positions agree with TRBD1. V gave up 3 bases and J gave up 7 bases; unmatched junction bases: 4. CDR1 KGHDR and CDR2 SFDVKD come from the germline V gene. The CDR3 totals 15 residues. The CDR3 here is CATSDQGANNSPLHF. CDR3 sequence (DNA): TGTGCCACCAGTGATCAGGGGGCCAACAATTCACCCCTCCACTTT.

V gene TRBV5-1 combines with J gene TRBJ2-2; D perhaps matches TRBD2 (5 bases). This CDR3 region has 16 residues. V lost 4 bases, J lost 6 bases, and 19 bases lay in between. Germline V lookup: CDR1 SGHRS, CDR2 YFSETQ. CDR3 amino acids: CASSLRPRRLAGELFF. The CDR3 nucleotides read TGCGCCAGCAGCCTCCGGCCCCGGAGGTTGGCCGGGGAGCTGTTTTTT.

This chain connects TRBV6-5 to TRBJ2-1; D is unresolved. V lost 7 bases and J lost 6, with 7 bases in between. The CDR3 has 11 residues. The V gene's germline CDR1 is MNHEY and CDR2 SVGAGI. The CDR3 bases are TGTGCCAGCACGGCAGGCAATGAGCAGTTCTTC. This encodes CASTAGNEQFF.

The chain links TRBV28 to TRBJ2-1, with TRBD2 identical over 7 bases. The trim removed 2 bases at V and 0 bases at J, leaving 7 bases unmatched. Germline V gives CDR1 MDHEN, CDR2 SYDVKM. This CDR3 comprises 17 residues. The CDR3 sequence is CASSLAGEGSSYNEQFF. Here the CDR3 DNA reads TGTGCCAGCAGTTTAGCCGGGGAGGGGAGCTCCTACAATGAGCAGTTCTTC. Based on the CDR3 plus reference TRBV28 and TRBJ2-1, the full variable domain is DVKVTQSSRYLVKRTGEKVFLECVQDMDHENMFWYRQDPGLGLRLIYFSYDVKMKEKGDIPEGYSVSREKKERFSLILESASTNQTSMYLCASSLAGEGSSYNEQFFGPGTRLTVL.

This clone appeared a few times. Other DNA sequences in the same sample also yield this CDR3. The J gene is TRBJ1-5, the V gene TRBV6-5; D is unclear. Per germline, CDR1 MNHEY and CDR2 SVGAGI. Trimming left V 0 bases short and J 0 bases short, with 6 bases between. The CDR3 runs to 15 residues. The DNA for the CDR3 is TGTGCCAGCAGTTACTCGAGAAATAGCAATCAGCCCCAGCATTTT. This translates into CASSYSRNSNQPQHF.

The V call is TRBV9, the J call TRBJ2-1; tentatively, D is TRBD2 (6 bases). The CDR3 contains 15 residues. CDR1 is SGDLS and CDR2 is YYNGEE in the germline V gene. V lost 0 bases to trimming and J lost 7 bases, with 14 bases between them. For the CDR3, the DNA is TGTGCCAGCAGCGTAGATAAACTAGCTATGAATGAGCAGTTCTTC. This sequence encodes CASSVDKLAMNEQFF.

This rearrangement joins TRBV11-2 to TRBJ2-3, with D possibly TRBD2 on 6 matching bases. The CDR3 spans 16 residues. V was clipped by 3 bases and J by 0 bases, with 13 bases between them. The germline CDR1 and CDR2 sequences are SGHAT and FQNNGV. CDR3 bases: TGTGCCAGCAGCTTGGGGTGGGAGGACAGCACAGATACGCAGTATTTT. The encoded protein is CASSLGWEDSTDTQYF. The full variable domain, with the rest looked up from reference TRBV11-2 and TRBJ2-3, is EAGVAQSPRYKIIEKRQSVAFWCNPISGHATLYWYQQILGQGPKLLIQFQNNGVVDDSQLPKDRFSAERLKGVDSTLKIQPAKLEDSAVYLCASSLGWEDSTDTQYFGPGTRLTVL.

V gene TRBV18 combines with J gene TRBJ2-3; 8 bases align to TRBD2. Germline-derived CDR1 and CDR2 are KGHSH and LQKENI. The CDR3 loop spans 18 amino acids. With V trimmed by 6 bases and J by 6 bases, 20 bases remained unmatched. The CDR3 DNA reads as TGTGCCAGCTCCCCCCTAACAGTGCGACGGGAGGGCCGGGATACGCAGTATTTT. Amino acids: CASSPLTVRREGRDTQYF.

Here the CDR3 reads CAISEGAVAKNIQYF. In DNA, the CDR3 is TGTGCCATCAGTGAGGGGGCAGTAGCCAAAAACATTCAGTACTTC. V is TRBV10-3 and J is TRBJ2-4; D is perhaps TRBD1 (5 bases). CDR1 ENHRY and CDR2 SYGVKD come from the germline V gene. CDR3 length: 15 residues. V dropped 2 bases and J dropped 0 bases, with 8 bases sitting between them.